Sequencing of this TCR beta chain was carried out in a study of read filtering for tumor transcriptome and immune sequencing. Background on the study: The cohort had roughly 17 men and more than 13 women aged roughly 40 to 80, mean about 70 years. After DNase treatment, RNA was made into whole-transcriptome libraries.

The study's findings and limits: The sorted CD138-negative fraction was a mixed bone marrow immune population, not purified T cells. RNA-seq captured clonotypes less deeply and reliably than IR-seq.

This library used approximately 0.4 ug RNA and molecular barcoded adaptors spanning alpha/delta and beta/gamma chains. A single record per CDR3 protein comes from TCRdb applying MiXCR to the reads. The sample shows about 38,000 distinct CDR3 sequences, around 13% of them seen only once. This clonotype was seen ten or more times. Its antigen is not identified. CDR3 size: 14 residues. V was pared by 5 bases and J by 7 bases, with 18 bases between. The receptor was isolated from a donor at least 40 years old with multiple myeloma. The rearrangement joins TRBV5-3 to TRBJ1-2, with D unclear. TRBV5-3 is identified as an open reading frame with a role that is uncertain. The sequenced sample consisted of a population of CD138-negative cells sorted from bone marrow. The CDR3, as DNA: TGTGCCAGAAGGAAAGGTCCCCTACAGTGTGGCTACACCTTC. Translation gives CARRKGPLQCGYTF.